These T cell receptor beta chains were read from a single sample in a study of blood T cells in healthy people across ages. One entry per CDR3 protein results from TCRdb running MiXCR on the 5' RACE reads. The sample carries some 1.5 million distinct CDR3 sequences, roughly 27% recorded once. Input material: blood. Receptors were obtained from a woman in her 30s in good health. Each CDR3 is given with its conserved first and last residue. D genes are given only for firm matches. Where a row states a size, it is once, few, many or the class of an expanded clone; other rows omit it.

j_call	d_call	v_call	clone_size	cdr3_nt	cdr3_aa
TRBJ2-3	NA	TRBV9	few	TGTGCCAGCAGCAAAATGGACAGTAGCACAGATACGCAGTATTTT	CASSKMDSSTDTQYF
TRBJ1-2	NA	TRBV27	few	TGTGCCAGCAGTCCGGGACCGACTAACTATGGCTACACCTTC	CASSPGPTNYGYTF
TRBJ2-1	NA	TRBV9	many	TGTGCCAGCAGCGGCAACTCCTACAATGAGCAGTTCTTC	CASSGNSYNEQFF
TRBJ2-3	TRBD1	TRBV7-9	NA	TGTGCCAGCGGCTTAGGGACAGTGGTGACAGATACGCAGTATTTT	CASGLGTVVTDTQYF
TRBJ1-2	NA	TRBV12-3/TRBV12-4	NA	TGTGCCAGCAGGCGGTCCCGAGACTATGGCTACACCTTC	CASRRSRDYGYTF
TRBJ1-1	NA	TRBV18	NA	TGTGCCAGCTCCATCACCGGCTTAAGGGGGACTGAAGCTTTCTTT	CASSITGLRGTEAFF
TRBJ2-5	NA	TRBV20-1	many	TGCAGTGCTATAAATCCCTCTGAGACCCAGTACTTC	CSAINPSETQYF
TRBJ1-5	NA	TRBV20-1	NA	TGCAGTGCTAGAAATTTACAGGAGGATCAGCCCCAGCATTTT	CSARNLQEDQPQHF
TRBJ2-1	TRBD2	TRBV14	NA	TGTGCCAGCAGCCCCGCTGGGACTATCTACAATGAGCAGTTCTTC	CASSPAGTIYNEQFF
TRBJ2-7	NA	TRBV7-9	few	TGTGCCACCCACACTTACGAGCAGTACTTC	CATHTYEQYF
TRBJ2-3	TRBD2	TRBV20-1	few	TGCAGTGCTAGAGCCATAGCGGGGGGCACAGATACGCAGTATTTT	CSARAIAGGTDTQYF
TRBJ1-2	TRBD1	TRBV25-1	many	TGTGCCAGCAGAGGGGGCCACTATGGCTACACCTTC	CASRGGHYGYTF
TRBJ1-2	NA	TRBV20-1	few	TGCAGTGCTAGAGACCCCAGGGGACTCGATCACGGCTATGGCTACACCTTC	CSARDPRGLDHGYGYTF
TRBJ2-1	NA	TRBV7-2	NA	TGTGCCAGCAGCTTAGGATTCCAGCGGCGAACCAATGAGCAGTTCTTC	CASSLGFQRRTNEQFF